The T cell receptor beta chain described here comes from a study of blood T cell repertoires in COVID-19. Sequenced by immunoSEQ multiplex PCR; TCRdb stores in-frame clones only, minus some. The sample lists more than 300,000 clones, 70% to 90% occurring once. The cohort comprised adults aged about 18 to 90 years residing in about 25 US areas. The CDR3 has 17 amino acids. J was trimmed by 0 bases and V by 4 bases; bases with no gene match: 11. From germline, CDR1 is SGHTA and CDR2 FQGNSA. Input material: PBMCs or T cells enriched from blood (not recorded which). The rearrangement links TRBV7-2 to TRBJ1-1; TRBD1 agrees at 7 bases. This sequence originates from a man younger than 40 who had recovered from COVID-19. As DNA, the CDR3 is TGTGCCAGCAGCTCCAAAGCCTCGACAGGGTTGAACACTGAAGCTTTCTTT. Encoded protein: CASSSKASTGLNTEAFF.